These 5 T cell receptor beta chains share one sample of origin, sequenced in a study of shared clonotypes between healthy human individuals. TCRdb's table, derived via immunoSEQ multiplex PCR, lists solely in-frame clones and lacks some. This table has around 600,000 clones, nearly 98% appearing once. Naive CD8 cells lacked CD45RO and underwent positive selection for CCR7, leaving out terminally differentiated effector memory CD45RA+ cells. The source material was naive CD8+ T cells sorted from blood. The receptors shown here come from a man aged 30-40 years in good health.

The rearrangement links TRBV29-1 to TRBJ1-5, with unresolved D. With 3 bases removed from V and 7 bases from J, the gap between germline ends came to 13 bases. The germline V gene has CDR1 SQVTM and CDR2 ANQGSEA. The CDR3 is 13 amino acids. The CDR3 DNA follows: TGCAGCGTTGAGTTGTCAGTAGGCCAGCCCCAGCATTTT. This codes for CSVELSVGQPQHF.

The chain employs TRBV4-3 and TRBJ2-1; 11 bases agree with TRBD2. The CDR3 has 20 residues. The germline CDR1 and CDR2 sequences are LGHNA and YSLEER. Germline trimming cut 0 bases from V and 6 bases from J; bases unmatched to any gene: 16. The CDR3 nucleotides read TGCGCCAGCAGCCAAGATGGACCCTTGAAACTAGCGGGAGAGGGCAATGAGCAGTTCTTC. Translated: CASSQDGPLKLAGEGNEQFF.

The V and J genes are TRBV5-1 and TRBJ2-5; 7 nucleotides align to TRBD2. The CDR3 consists of 17 residues. After removal of 2 bases from V and 4 bases from J, the junction contained 14 bases not matched to a gene. Germline V gives CDR1 SGHRS, CDR2 YFSETQ. This CDR3 is CASSFELGGSVGETQYF. The DNA for the CDR3 is TGCGCCAGCAGCTTCGAGCTAGGCGGGAGTGTCGGAGAGACCCAGTACTTC.

V usage is TRBV4-1 and J usage is TRBJ1-2, with TRBD1 as a possible D gene (6 bases). This CDR3 is built from 18 residues. V shed 0 bases and J shed 0 bases, with 17 bases lying between them. From germline, CDR1 is MGHRA and CDR2 YSYEKL. The CDR3 here is CASSQDRGAGAANYGYTF. CDR3 coding DNA: TGCGCCAGCAGCCAAGATCGGGGGGCCGGTGCCGCTAACTATGGCTACACCTTC.

The chain couples TRBV11-3 to TRBJ2-1; TRBD2 aligns across 10 bases. Germline lookup yields CDR1 SGHNT and CDR2 YENEEA. The length of the CDR3 is 15 residues. The V and J ends lost 5 bases and 4 bases, in that order; junction bases with no gene match: 5. The CDR3 DNA is TGTGCCAGCAGCGGCTCTAGCGGGGGATACAATGAGCAGTTCTTC. Amino acid sequence: CASSGSSGGYNEQFF. The whole variable domain, filled in from reference TRBV11-3 and TRBJ2-1, reads EAGVVQSPRYKIIEKKQPVAFWCNPISGHNTLYWYLQNLGQGPELLIRYENEEAVDDSQLPKDRFSAERLKGVDSTLKIQPAELGDSAVYLCASSGSSGGYNEQFFGPGTRLTVL.